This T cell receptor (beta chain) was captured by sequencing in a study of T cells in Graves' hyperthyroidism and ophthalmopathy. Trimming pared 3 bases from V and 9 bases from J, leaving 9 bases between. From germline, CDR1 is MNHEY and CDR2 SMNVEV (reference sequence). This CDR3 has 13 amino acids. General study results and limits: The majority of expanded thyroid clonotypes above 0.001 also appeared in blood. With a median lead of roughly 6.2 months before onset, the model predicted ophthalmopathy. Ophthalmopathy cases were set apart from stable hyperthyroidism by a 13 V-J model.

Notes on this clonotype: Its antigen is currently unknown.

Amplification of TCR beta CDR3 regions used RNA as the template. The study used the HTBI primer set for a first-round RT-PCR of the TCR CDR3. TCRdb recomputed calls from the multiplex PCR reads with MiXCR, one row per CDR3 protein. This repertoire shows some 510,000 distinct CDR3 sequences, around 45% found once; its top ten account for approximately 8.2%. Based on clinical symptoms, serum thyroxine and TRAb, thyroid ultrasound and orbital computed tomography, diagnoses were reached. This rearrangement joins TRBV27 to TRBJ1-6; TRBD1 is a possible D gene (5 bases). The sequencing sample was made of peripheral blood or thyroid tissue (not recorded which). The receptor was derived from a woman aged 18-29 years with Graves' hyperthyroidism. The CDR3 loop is CASSFSGTSPLHF. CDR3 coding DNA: TGTGCCAGCAGTTTTTCAGGGACTTCACCCCTCCACTTT.